The clone carrying this T cell receptor (beta chain) was picked up one time. This entry is derived from a study of blood T cell repertoires in COVID-19. Across the whole study: The analysed material was cDNA or gDNA that came from T cells, B-cell-depleted T cells, or PBMCs.

V lost 1 base to trimming and J lost 6 bases, with 15 bases between them. Germline V gives CDR1 LGHDT, CDR2 YNNKEL (reference sequence). CDR3 length equals 15 residues. Original handling: Estimates of nucleated cell counts were drawn from the amplification of reference gene primers. Assay used: immunoSEQ multiplex PCR; TCRdb lists only in-frame clones, some missing. The V and J calls and clone size are taken from that table; D and trimming were inferred from the DNA. This sample has some 270,000 clones; nearly 90% occur once, and the top ten carry around 1.9%. Sequenced sample: peripheral blood. This clonotype was sampled from an older woman with COVID-19, enrolled during active disease. This rearrangement joins TRBV3-1 (or the pseudogene TRBV3-2) to TRBJ1-2; possible D gene TRBD1, 5 bases. CDR3 loop: CASSQVKGLFHGYTF. CDR3 nucleotide sequence: TGTGCCAGCAGCCAAGTCAAGGGACTCTTCCATGGCTACACCTTC.